These T cell receptor beta chains were read from a single sample in a study of blood T cell repertoires in COVID-19. Generated by immunoSEQ multiplex PCR, the TCRdb table keeps only in-frame clones and is missing some. The sample carries tens of thousands of clones, about 88% recorded once. The sequenced sample was peripheral blood. Receptors were obtained from a man in his sixties with active COVID-19. Both conserved end residues are part of each CDR3. A D gene is named only where the DNA matches it firmly. Clone size is given for some rows only: seen once, a few or many times, or a class if the clone is expanded.

V,size,J,D,DNA,CDR3
TRBV18,.,TRBJ2-5,.,TGTGCCAGCTCAGAGGAAAACGTCCGGCGGGAGACCCAGTACTTC,CASSEENVRRETQYF
TRBV18,.,TRBJ1-2,TRBD1,TGTGCCAGCTCACCAGGCAGGGGGCGCGTAGACTACACCTTC,CASSPGRGRVDYTF
TRBV6-2/TRBV6-3,once,TRBJ2-3,.,TGTGCCAGCAGTTACTCGGTAGGAGGGCACACAGATACGCAGTATTTT,CASSYSVGGHTDTQYF
TRBV10-1,.,TRBJ2-1,TRBD2,TGCGCCAGCAGCAAGGGCGGGAGGGGGAACAATGAGCAGTTCTTC,CASSKGGRGNNEQFF
TRBV11-2,.,TRBJ2-5,TRBD2,TGTGCCAGCAGCGATAGCGGGAGTTTTGAGACCCAGTACTTC,CASSDSGSFETQYF
TRBV4-3,.,TRBJ2-1,.,TGCGCCAGCAGCCTTCTGACGGGAGTGGGGAATGAGCAGTTCTTC,CASSLLTGVGNEQFF
TRBV6-5,.,TRBJ2-7,.,TGTGCCAGCAGTTACTCGGGCGACTCCTACGAGCAGTACTTC,CASSYSGDSYEQYF
TRBV18,.,TRBJ1-1,.,TGTGCCAGCTCGCCCGGTGACACCGGGAACACTGAAGCTTTCTTT,CASSPGDTGNTEAFF
TRBV19,.,TRBJ1-5,.,TGTGCCAGTAGTGAGCCCAGGGAACAGCCCCAGCATTTT,CASSEPREQPQHF
TRBV6-5,.,TRBJ1-3,TRBD1,TGTGCCAGCAGTTACGACGACAGGGCCTCTGGAAACACCATATATTTT,CASSYDDRASGNTIYF
TRBV2,.,TRBJ2-1,.,TGTGCCAGCAGTGAGGTTCGGCTAGCAGTATACAATGAGCAGTTCTTC,CASSEVRLAVYNEQFF
TRBV4-3,.,TRBJ2-2,.,TGCGCCAGCAGCCAAGAGTCGGCCGGGGAGCTGTTTTTT,CASSQESAGELFF
TRBV9,.,TRBJ2-7,TRBD2,TGTGCCAGCACCCGAGGACGGGAGGGGAAGGAGCAGTACTTC,CASTRGREGKEQYF
TRBV11-2,once,TRBJ2-3,.,TGTGCCAGCAGCTTAGCACCAGTGGACTCTGGGTACACAGATACGCAGTATTTT,CASSLAPVDSGYTDTQYF
TRBV28,.,TRBJ1-1,.,TGTGCCAGCAGTTTTTTCGAGCTTGAAGCTTTCTTT,CASSFFELEAFF
TRBV5-4,.,TRBJ2-7,.,TGTGCCAGCAGCTCCGGAGGAGCGCAGAGCTCCTACGAGCAGTACTTC,CASSSGGAQSSYEQYF
TRBV9,.,TRBJ2-1,.,TGTGCCAGCAGCGTAGGAGGGGGTGGTGAGCAGTTCTTC,CASSVGGGGEQFF
TRBV10-3,.,TRBJ2-3,TRBD2,TGTGCCATCAGCTCGACAACAGCGGGGGAGAGCACAGATACGCAGTATTTT,CAISSTTAGESTDTQYF
TRBV6-2/TRBV6-3,once,TRBJ2-7,TRBD2,TGTGCCAGCAGCCAGGCGTTGTGGGGGGGGTACGAGCAGTACTTC,CASSQALWGGYEQYF
TRBV30,once,TRBJ1-5,.,TGTGCCTGGAGTTTGGGCAGGAATCAGCCCCAGCATTTT,CAWSLGRNQPQHF
TRBV29-1,.,TRBJ2-7,TRBD1,TGCAGCGTTGCACCGGGACAGTACCCCTACGAGCAGTACTTC,CSVAPGQYPYEQYF
TRBV3-1/TRBV3-2,.,TRBJ1-2,.,TGTGCCAGCAGCCAAGGGATCATTGCAGGGGTGTATGGCTACACCTTC,CASSQGIIAGVYGYTF
TRBV19,.,TRBJ2-4,.,TGTGCCAGTAGCCCGGGGGGCGGGAAAGATAGAAACATTCAGTACTTC,CASSPGGGKDRNIQYF
TRBV18,.,TRBJ2-7,.,TGTGCCAGCTCACCGTCGGCGGAAACTTACGAGCAGTACTTC,CASSPSAETYEQYF
TRBV19,.,TRBJ2-5,.,TGTGCCAGTAGTGAGGGATTCAACAGGGCCGGGGAGACCCAGTACTTC,CASSEGFNRAGETQYF
TRBV14,.,TRBJ1-3,TRBD1,TGTGCCAGCAGCCCGACAGGGGGCCTCTCTGGAAACACCATATATTTT,CASSPTGGLSGNTIYF
TRBV19,once,TRBJ2-5,.,TGTGCCAGTAGTATCGGGGGAGAGACCCAGTACTTC,CASSIGGETQYF
TRBV9,.,TRBJ2-3,TRBD2,TGTGCCAGCAGCGTAGTGGCTAGCGGTAGCACAGATACGCAGTATTTT,CASSVVASGSTDTQYF
TRBV6-2/TRBV6-3,.,TRBJ2-3,.,TGTGCCAGCAGTTGGACAGTTAGCACAGATACGCAGTATTTT,CASSWTVSTDTQYF
TRBV11-2,.,TRBJ1-6,.,TGTGCCAGCAGCTTAGGCGGGAATTCACCCCTCCACTTT,CASSLGGNSPLHF
TRBV7-9,few,TRBJ1-4,TRBD1,TGTGCCAGCAGCTTAAAGGGGGCGCAAGGCGAAAAACTGTTTTTT,CASSLKGAQGEKLFF
TRBV12-3/TRBV12-4,.,TRBJ2-1,TRBD1,TGTGCCAGCAGAAGGACAGGGGGTGAGCAGTTCTTC,CASRRTGGEQFF
TRBV7-8,.,TRBJ2-1,TRBD2,TGTGCCAGCAGCCCCGGGACTAGCGGGAGGGCCGGGTCCTACAATGAGCAGTTCTTC,CASSPGTSGRAGSYNEQFF
TRBV29-1,.,TRBJ1-1,.,TGCAGCGTCCCGGGCCTCGGGGACACTGAAGCTTTCTTT,CSVPGLGDTEAFF
TRBV5-1,.,TRBJ1-4,TRBD1,TGCGCCAGCAGCCAACAGGGGGCAGGTGAAAAACTGTTTTTT,CASSQQGAGEKLFF
TRBV5-4,.,TRBJ2-1,TRBD2,TGTGCCAGCAGCAACGGACTAGCGGGAGATTCTGAGCAGTTCTTC,CASSNGLAGDSEQFF
TRBV19,once,TRBJ2-6,TRBD1,TGTGCCAGTAGTAGGCAGGACAGGGGATCTGGGGCCAACGTCCTGACTTTC,CASSRQDRGSGANVLTF
TRBV12-5,once,TRBJ2-1,TRBD2,TGTGCTAGTGGCCCCTCCTGGGGGGGTCGTAACTACCGCAATGAGCAGTTCTTC,CASGPSWGGRNYRNEQFF
TRBV11-1,.,TRBJ2-7,TRBD2,TGTGCCAGCAGCCCGACTAGCGGCGCTTCCTACGAGCAGTACTTC,CASSPTSGASYEQYF
TRBV19,once,TRBJ1-4,TRBD1,TGTGCCAGTAGTGTACAGGGGAGAGGTTGGGAAAAACTGTTTTTT,CASSVQGRGWEKLFF
TRBV27,.,TRBJ2-3,TRBD2,TGTGCCAGCAGTCTTAGCGGGAGAATCGACGGTACGCAGTATTTT,CASSLSGRIDGTQYF
TRBV24-1,.,TRBJ2-2,TRBD2,TGTGCCACCAGTGATTTGCGGCTAGCGGGTGGCACCGGGGAGCTGTTTTTT,CATSDLRLAGGTGELFF
TRBV4-1,.,TRBJ2-3,.,TGCGCCAGCAGCCAGTCCCGGGACACCAAACCCTATTTT,CASSQSRDTKPYF
TRBV5-1,.,TRBJ2-7,.,TGCGCCAGCCACACAGGGAACTCCTACGAGCAGTACTTC,CASHTGNSYEQYF
TRBV7-2,.,TRBJ2-1,TRBD2,TGTGCCAGCAGCTTACTAGCGGGATATGGTAATGAGCAGTTCTTC,CASSLLAGYGNEQFF
TRBV19,.,TRBJ1-1,.,TGTGCCAGTAGTATGGGCCCAGGGGCCGGGAACACTGAAGCTTTCTTT,CASSMGPGAGNTEAFF
TRBV7-9,.,TRBJ2-6,TRBD1,TGTGCCAGCAGCGCCCGGACAGGGGCTGGGGCCAACGTCCTGACTTTC,CASSARTGAGANVLTF
TRBV5-1,once,TRBJ2-1,TRBD2,TGCGCCAGCAGCGGTGGGACTAGCGGGACGAGCTCCTACAATGAGCAGTTCTTC,CASSGGTSGTSSYNEQFF
TRBV5-1,.,TRBJ1-1,TRBD1,TGCGCCAGCAGCTTGAAGTTGGGGACAGTTGAAGCTTTCTTT,CASSLKLGTVEAFF
TRBV13,.,TRBJ1-1,.,TGTGCCAGCAGCTTAGGCAGGCCCTCGAACACTGAAGCTTTCTTT,CASSLGRPSNTEAFF